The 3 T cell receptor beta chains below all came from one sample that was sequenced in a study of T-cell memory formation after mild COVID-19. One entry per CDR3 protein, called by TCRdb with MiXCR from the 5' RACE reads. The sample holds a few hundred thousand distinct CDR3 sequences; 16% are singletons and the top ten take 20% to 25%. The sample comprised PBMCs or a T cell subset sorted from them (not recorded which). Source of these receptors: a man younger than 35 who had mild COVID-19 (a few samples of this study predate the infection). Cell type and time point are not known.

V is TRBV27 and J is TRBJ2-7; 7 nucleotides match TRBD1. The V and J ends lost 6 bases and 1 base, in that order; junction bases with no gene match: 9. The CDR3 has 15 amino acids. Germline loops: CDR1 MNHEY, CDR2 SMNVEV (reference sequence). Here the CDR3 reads CASRLYRGRSYEQYF. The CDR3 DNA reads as TGTGCCAGCAGACTCTACAGGGGCCGGTCCTACGAGCAGTACTTC.

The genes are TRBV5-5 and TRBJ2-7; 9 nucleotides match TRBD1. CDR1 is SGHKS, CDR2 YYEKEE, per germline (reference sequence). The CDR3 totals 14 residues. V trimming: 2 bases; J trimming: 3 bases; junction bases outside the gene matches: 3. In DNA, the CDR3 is TGTGCCAGCAGCTTACTGACAGGGGGCTACGAGCAGTACGTC. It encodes CASSLLTGGYEQYV.

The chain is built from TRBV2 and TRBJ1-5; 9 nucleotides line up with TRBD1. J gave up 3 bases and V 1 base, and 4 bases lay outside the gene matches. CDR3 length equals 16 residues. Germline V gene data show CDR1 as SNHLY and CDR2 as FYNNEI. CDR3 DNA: TGTGCCAGCAGTGAAGTGGGGGACAGGGTCAATCAGCCCCAGCATTTT. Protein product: CASSEVGDRVNQPQHF.